The 29 T cell receptor beta chains below were found in one sample sequenced in a study of metastatic and nonmetastatic thyroid tumors. Every patient underwent thyroid surgery untreated. TCRdb re-called the PCR reads through MiXCR. The sample records about 85,000 clones, approximately 9% being singletons. The sequencing input was blood. These receptors came from a female donor with papillary thyroid cancer or a benign thyroid nodule (not recorded which). Some clones in this sample may be carry-over from other donors' samples.

The table lists this clone with many counts. This same CDR3 is encoded by further DNA sequences in the sample. V and J are TRBV24-1 and TRBJ2-2, with 7 bases fitting TRBD2. The CDR3 contains 14 residues. Germline lookup yields CDR1 KGHDR and CDR2 SFDVKD. J lost 2 bases, V lost 5 bases, and 1 base had no gene match. CDR3: CATSAGGNTGELFF. The CDR3, as DNA: TGTGCCACCAGTGCGGGGGGAAACACCGGGGAGCTGTTTTTT.

This clone was observed many times. The chain uses TRBV6-1 and TRBJ1-3; 7 nucleotides line up with TRBD1. The CDR3 loop spans 15 amino acids. CDR1 is MNHNS and CDR2 is SASEGT in the germline V gene. V dropped 5 bases and J dropped 0; count of bases not matched to a gene: 4. The CDR3 loop is CASSKGDSSGNTIYF. CDR3 bases: TGTGCCAGCAGTAAAGGGGACAGCTCTGGAAACACCATATATTTT.

This clone has more than one count but fewer than ten. The rearrangement uses TRBV2 and TRBJ2-4; TRBD2 might be the D (6 bases). Germline V gives CDR1 SNHLY, CDR2 FYNNEI. The CDR3 covers 17 residues. Trimming removed 2 bases from V and 0 bases from J, with 14 bases in between. CDR3 residues: CASSEMLEGLAKNIQYF. CDR3 sequence (DNA): TGTGCCAGCAGTGAAATGTTGGAGGGATTAGCCAAAAACATTCAGTACTTC. Drawing the rest from reference TRBV2 and TRBJ2-4, the complete variable domain is EPEVTQTPSHQVTQMGQEVILRCVPISNHLYFYWYRQILGQKVEFLVSFYNNEISEKSEIFDDQFSVERPDGSNFTLKIRSTKLEDSAMYFCASSEMLEGLAKNIQYFGAGTRLSVL.

This clone was counted only a few times. This may arise from a read error, as a much more abundant clone is one base away. The V call is TRBV28, the J call TRBJ2-1; D may be TRBD1 (6 bases). CDR3 length equals 14 residues. Germline CDR1 is MDHEN and CDR2 is SYDVKM. The CDR3 sequence is CASKGTNAYNEHFF. The CDR3 DNA sequence: TGTGCCAGCAAAGGGACAAACGCCTACAATGAGCATTTCTTC.

This clone occurred many times. The chain couples TRBV7-8 to TRBJ2-6, with 7 bases that match TRBD1. Germline trimming cut 7 bases from V and 3 bases from J; bases unmatched to any gene: 15. Germline CDR1 reads SGHVS; CDR2 reads FQNEAQ. This CDR3 is built from 18 residues. The CDR3 DNA sequence: TGTGCCAGCAAGGCGGCCCAAGGGGGCGCTTATGGGGCCAACGTCCTGACTTTC. Translated: CASKAAQGGAYGANVLTF.

This clone was observed at least ten times. This chain uses TRBV27 with TRBJ2-1; TRBD2 matches at 9 bases. CDR1 and CDR2 from the germline V gene are MNHEY and SMNVEV (reference sequence). This CDR3 has 13 residues. The V gene end was trimmed by 8 bases and the J gene end by 5 bases; junction bases not matched to a gene: 4. The CDR3 region is CASCGGANNEQFF. CDR3 DNA: TGTGCCAGCTGCGGGGGGGCCAACAATGAGCAGTTCTTC.

The V and J genes are TRBV9 and TRBJ2-5, with 7 nucleotides matching TRBD2. With 4 bases clipped from V and 3 bases from J, the junction kept 3 bases outside the gene matches. The germline gives CDR1 SGDLS, CDR2 YYNGEE. This CDR3 has 13 amino acids. The CDR3 loop is CASSPGGKETQYF. CDR3 sequence (DNA): TGTGCCAGCAGCCCCGGGGGGAAAGAGACCCAGTACTTC.

This clone occurred many times. The chain recombines TRBV5-1 with TRBJ1-5, with D perhaps matching TRBD1 (5 bases). Germline-derived CDR1 and CDR2 are SGHRS and YFSETQ. CDR3 length equals 15 residues. V lost 4 bases to trimming and J lost 3 bases, with 14 bases between them. This chain's CDR3 is CASSVDTGPNQPQHF. The CDR3 region has the DNA TGCGCCAGCAGCGTTGATACAGGACCCAATCAGCCCCAGCATTTT.

This clone appeared many times. V and J are TRBV3-1 and TRBJ1-2, with 10 bases identical to TRBD1. The V gene end was trimmed by 3 bases and the J gene end by 4 bases; junction bases not matched to a gene: 8. Germline V gives CDR1 LGHDT, CDR2 YNNKEL (reference sequence). CDR3 length: 16 residues. CDR3 residues: CASSHAGTGVGYGYTF. CDR3 DNA sequence: TGTGCCAGCAGCCACGCCGGGACAGGGGTTGGCTATGGCTACACCTTC.

This sequence joins TRBV7-6 and TRBJ2-5; a possible D gene is TRBD2 (6 bases). The CDR3 extends over 17 amino acids. V lost 1 base and J 4 bases, leaving 19 bases between the germline ends. Looked up from germline, CDR1 is SGHVS and CDR2 is FNYEAQ. The CDR3 DNA reads as TGTGCCAGCAGCTTAGGGGGGGTTAGGAAGGGAGGAGAGACCCAGTACTTC. This gives the protein CASSLGGVRKGGETQYF.

The sample holds many counts of this clone. The chain's CDR3 is CASSEAGGGYYEQYF. Here the CDR3 DNA reads TGTGCCAGCAGTGAGGCTGGCGGGGGATACTACGAGCAGTACTTC. The chain has TRBV2 and TRBJ2-7; TRBD2 matches 7 bases. The length of the CDR3 is 15 residues. Trimming took 3 bases from V and 3 from J; bases not matched to a gene: 8. Germline lookup yields CDR1 SNHLY and CDR2 FYNNEI.

This clone was recorded at least ten times. The chain employs TRBV9 and TRBJ2-3; 11 nucleotides agree with TRBD2. The V gene's germline CDR1 is SGDLS and CDR2 YYNGEE. V was clipped by 0 bases and J by 6 bases; unmatched bases: 6. The CDR3 runs 16 residues. The CDR3 region has the DNA TGTGCCAGCAGCGTAGCTAGCGGGGGGATGGGGGATACGCAGTATTTT. This encodes CASSVASGGMGDTQYF.

The chain joins TRBV10-3 to TRBJ1-1, with 12 bases fitting TRBD1. CDR1 ENHRY and CDR2 SYGVKD come from the germline V gene. The CDR3 sequence is 16 residues long. With 11 bases clipped from V and 0 bases from J, the junction kept 10 bases outside the gene matches. The DNA for the CDR3 is TGTGCCGCGAAACCGGGACAGGGGGCTCTGAACACTGAAGCTTTCTTT. Protein: CAAKPGQGALNTEAFF.

This clone was recorded at least ten times. This chain links TRBV29-1 with TRBJ2-2, with 8 bases fitting TRBD1. The CDR3 totals 13 residues. Looked up from germline, CDR1 is SQVTM and CDR2 is ANQGSEA. J was trimmed by 4 bases and V by 7 bases; bases with no gene match: 5. The DNA for the CDR3 is TGCAGCGCAGGGGGCTTCGGCACCGGGGAGCTGTTTTTT. Its protein is CSAGGFGTGELFF.

This clone was recorded at least ten times. V gene TRBV30 combines with J gene TRBJ1-6; no reliable D call. Germline loops: CDR1 GTSNPN, CDR2 SVGIG (reference sequence). The germline V and J ends were trimmed by 2 bases and 9 bases, with 11 bases remaining between them. This CDR3 contains 13 residues. The CDR3 DNA is TGTGCCTGGAGTCCTGGATGGATTTCACCCCTCCACTTT. It specifies CAWSPGWISPLHF.

Ten or more counts support this clone. The J gene is TRBJ1-2, the V gene TRBV2; 8 nucleotides agree with TRBD1. The V gene's germline CDR1 is SNHLY and CDR2 FYNNEI. This CDR3 contains 14 residues. V gave up 4 bases and J gave up 4 bases; unmatched junction bases: 5. CDR3 DNA sequence: TGTGCCAGCAGTGGGCAGGGGGCTAGCTATGGCTACACCTTC. It is translated as CASSGQGASYGYTF.

This clone occurred many times. V is TRBV20-1 and J is TRBJ2-1, with D perhaps TRBD2 (7 bases). From germline, CDR1 is DFQATT and CDR2 SNEGSKA (reference sequence). The V gene lost 0 bases and the J gene lost 5 bases, with 14 bases spanning the gap. The CDR3 length is 15 residues. CDR3 DNA sequence: TGCAGTGCTAGAGATGTCGGGGGGCACAACAATGAGCAGTTCTTC. Amino acid sequence: CSARDVGGHNNEQFF.

Many counts were recorded for this clone. J is TRBJ1-1 and V is TRBV12-3 or TRBV12-4, with D possibly matching TRBD1 (6 bases). The V and J ends lost 5 bases and 0 bases respectively, with 13 bases between them. There are 15 residues in the CDR3. CDR3 in DNA: TGTGCCAGCAGTCCCGAGGACAGCATGAACACTGAAGCTTTCTTT. This translates into CASSPEDSMNTEAFF.

In this sample, this clone turned up many times. At the DNA level, this CDR3 is encoded by other sequences in the same sample as well. The rearrangement joins TRBV5-1 to TRBJ2-3, with 12 positions matching TRBD2. The CDR3 runs to 16 residues. Trimming took 0 bases from V and 6 from J; bases not matched to a gene: 5. Looked up from germline, CDR1 is SGHRS and CDR2 is YFSETQ. CDR3 DNA: TGCGCCAGCAGCTTGGGACTAGCGGGGGCCGGGGATACGCAGTATTTT. Its translation: CASSLGLAGAGDTQYF.

This clone was picked up many times. The chain uses TRBV30 and TRBJ1-5; D is undetermined. The CDR3 totals 13 residues. Trimming left V 3 bases short and J 4 bases short, with 10 bases between. Per the germline V gene, CDR1 is GTSNPN and CDR2 is SVGIG (reference sequence). The CDR3 reads CAWSGAMNQPQHF. CDR3 DNA: TGTGCCTGGAGCGGAGCCATGAATCAGCCCCAGCATTTT.

This clone was recorded only once. The chain uses TRBV20-1 and TRBJ2-5; D not resolved. The CDR3 runs 13 residues. CDR1 DFQATT and CDR2 SNEGSKA come from the germline V gene (reference sequence). Trimming cost V 3 bases and J 5 bases, with 13 bases left between them. CDR3 nucleotides: TGCAGTGCTAGGGGCGGAGAGCTGGAGACCCAGTACTTC. It encodes CSARGGELETQYF.

In the case of this clone: This sequence may be a read error, since a much larger clone differs from it by one base. Other nucleotide sequences in the sample specify the same CDR3. The chain recombines TRBV20-1 with TRBJ2-4; 9 nucleotides line up with TRBD1. The CDR3 runs to 14 residues. V shed 0 bases and J 7 bases; nucleotides not matched to a gene: 4. Germline V gene data show CDR1 as DFQATT and CDR2 as SNEGSKA (reference sequence). CDR3 nucleotides: TGCAGTGCTAGAGATCTGGGACAGGGTAACATTCAGTACTTC. Protein: CSARDLGQGNIQYF.

Regarding this clone: The identical CDR3 is also encoded by other nucleotide sequences in the sample. The V and J genes are TRBV2 and TRBJ1-2; TRBD1 matches at 7 bases. The ends lost 7 bases at V and 5 bases at J; junction bases unmatched: 7. The CDR3 extends over 13 amino acids. Germline-derived CDR1 and CDR2 are SNHLY and FYNNEI. The CDR3 sequence: CASIGGGGYGYTF. The CDR3, as DNA: TGTGCCAGCATAGGAGGGGGCGGATATGGCTACACCTTC.

This clone was recorded at least ten times. The chain employs TRBV15 and TRBJ2-7, with 7 positions matching TRBD2. V was pared by 5 bases and J by 2 bases, with 3 bases of the junction left unmatched. The V gene's germline CDR1 is LNHNV and CDR2 YYDKDF (reference sequence). The CDR3 has 13 residues. CDR3 in DNA: TGTGCCACCAGCCACGGGAGGACCTACGAGCAGTACTTC. Its protein product is CATSHGRTYEQYF.

This clone was counted many times. The gene calls are TRBV18 and TRBJ2-3; 9 nucleotides match TRBD1. The CDR3 has 14 amino acids. CDR1 is KGHSH and CDR2 is LQKENI in the germline V gene. V trimming: 6 bases; J trimming: 5 bases; junction bases outside the gene matches: 6. As DNA, the CDR3 is TGTGCCAGCTCGCCCGGGACAGGGAGAGATACGCAGTATTTT. Its protein is CASSPGTGRDTQYF.

The table lists this clone with many counts. This chain connects TRBV4-1 to TRBJ1-6; a weak D match, TRBD1 (5 bases). This CDR3 has 15 amino acids. The V gene lost 0 bases and the J gene lost 11 bases, with 14 bases spanning the gap. The germline CDR1 and CDR2 sequences are MGHRA and YSYEKL. The CDR3, as DNA: TGCGCCAGCAGCCAAGAAGAACAGGCCGGAGCACCCCTCCACTTT. The encoded protein is CASSQEEQAGAPLHF.

To note about this clone: This may stem from a read error, because a much larger clone lies one nucleotide away. Other DNA variants within this sample encode the same CDR3. The rearrangement links TRBV4-1 to TRBJ2-3; 9 nucleotides align to TRBD1. The V and J ends lost 5 bases and 2 bases, in that order; junction bases with no gene match: 14. The CDR3 totals 18 residues. The germline V gene has CDR1 MGHRA and CDR2 YSYEKL. This chain's CDR3 is CASSAFPGTGSYTDTQYF. The CDR3 bases are TGCGCCAGCAGCGCGTTTCCCGGGACAGGGTCTTACACAGATACGCAGTATTTT.

In its sample, this clone was seen many times. The CDR3 protein is CASSSTGSSGNTIYF. CDR3 in DNA: TGTGCCAGCAGTTCGACAGGGAGCTCTGGAAACACCATATATTTT. The V and J genes are TRBV6-1 and TRBJ1-3; 7 nucleotides agree with TRBD1. This CDR3 is 15 amino acids long. Per germline, CDR1 MNHNS and CDR2 SASEGT. Trimming cost V 5 bases and J 0 bases; bases outside gene matches: 4.

Many counts were recorded for this clone. The V and J genes are TRBV24-1 and TRBJ2-2; 9 positions match TRBD2. The germline gives CDR1 KGHDR, CDR2 SFDVKD. Germline trimming cut 3 bases from V and 1 base from J; bases unmatched to any gene: 2. This CDR3 contains 16 residues. In DNA form, the CDR3 reads TGTGCCACCAGTGATCTAGCGGGGAAGAACACCGGGGAGCTGTTTTTT. It codes for CATSDLAGKNTGELFF.